This T cell receptor beta chain was captured in a study of T cell responses to AZD1222 COVID-19 vaccine. Study-level points and caveats: Clonal diversity was possibly underestimated; the donors were predominantly white British and more often female. Increases in Spike-specific TCR breadth and depth were seen after two AZD1222 doses. Nearly half of spike-specific TCRs reportedly target variant regions that are unmutated in the B.1.351 and B.1.1.7 variants.

Points on this clone: The antigen is unknown.

The study pooled second doses at about 4 or about 12 weeks. Profiling relied on immunoSEQ multiplex PCR, and the TCRdb table lists in-frame clones only, not all of them. The sample includes about 120,000 clones, roughly 84% of them seen just once. Germline V CDR1 and CDR2: SNHLY, FYNNEI. V dropped 9 bases and J dropped 7 bases, with 16 bases sitting between them. CDR3 size: 12 residues. The receptor was derived from an adult who received the AZD1222 COVID-19 vaccine. The chain is built from TRBV2 and TRBJ2-7, with no clear D. Material: peripheral blood, obtained 28 days after the second AZD1222 dose. DNA for the CDR3: TGTGCCAGTACCTATCGTGTGCGGGAGCAGTACTTC. It translates to CASTYRVREQYF.